This T cell receptor (beta chain) was observed in a study of beta chain features in type 1 diabetes listed by TCRdb under 2018. Turning to the overall study: Mean age, gender distribution, total cell number and subset yield were not different between patients and healthy donors. Across all samples, approximately 98,000,000 sorted cells were examined, and cell number per subset correlated strongly with RNA yield. The study compared TCRB repertoires of sorted circulating CD4+ T cell subsets between recently diagnosed type 1 diabetes patients and matched healthy donors. Whereas all 30 or so donors provided naive and central memory subsets, regulatory and stem cell-like memory subsets were isolated from just 8 patients and roughly 8 healthy donors. General study outcomes and caveats: Sequencing cDNA rather than genomic DNA could over-represent highly expressing activated cells, although activation and CD3 levels did not differ between groups. Shorter templates might have been favored by PCR, but patient and control samples were amplified and corrected together, so both groups would have been affected equally by any skew. HLA sub-analyses involved small numbers of individuals, so any influence of HLA type on TCRB rearrangement remained unresolved. In all four CD4+ subsets, TCRB CDR3 length was moderately but significantly shorter in type 1 diabetes patients. Naive, central memory and regulatory TCRB repertoires appeared to be more alike among patients than among healthy donors. Fewer insertions and more nucleotide deletions at VDJ recombination sites were observed in patients with type 1 diabetes, implying thymic rearrangement abnormalities.

A single peripheral blood draw of around 0.11 L on average was collected from each donor into heparinised tubes. A BD FACSAria II was used to sort naive, central memory, regulatory and stem cell-like memory CD4+ T cells with a panel that included CD45RO, CCR7, CD25, CD127, CD95 and CD27. Purity was above 95% for every sorted population. PBMCs were separated immediately by Lymphoprep density gradient centrifugation and were stained directly, without being cultured. So that batch effects would be minimized, each experiment stained and sorted samples in pairs, pairing one healthy donor with one patient. Compared with germline, V lacks 4 bases and J lacks 4 bases; bases without a gene match: 8. The CDR3 starts with the cysteine, ends with the phenylalanine, and has 16 residues. The retained sequence is limited to the CDR3, 48 bases, with the frame set at the first base. The germline V gene provides CDR1 SGHRS and CDR2 YFSETQ.

A remark on this clone: Its antigen has not been determined. The record has no base qualities; no much larger clone is one base away.

The entire isolated RNA was reverse transcribed using the High Capacity cDNA Reverse Transcription Kit, and thus expressed TCRB transcripts were sequenced. Deep immunoSEQ sequencing was performed on naive, central memory and regulatory T cell samples, with an average of about 4 million total reads per sample. Sorted cells were lysed in RLT buffer, and RNA was extracted using DNase-treated RNeasy Micro or Mini kits according to cell number. To prevent cross-contamination, each cell subset was processed individually, whereas patient and healthy donor samples were processed jointly. The immunoSEQ multiplex PCR was used to amplify TCRB sequences from cDNA, yielding 87-bp fragments that span the CDR3 region. Amplicons were sequenced on the Illumina HiSeq platform. In the source study's methods: PCR bias was computationally corrected using synthetic template baselines, reads within Hamming distance 2 were collapsed, and singletons that could not be merged were discarded. Reads were aligned to IMGT to assign V, D and J genes, CDR3 length, and insertions or deletions at six rearrangement sites. Within each subset, clonotype counts were normalized to the number of sorted cells before true diversity and Gini coefficients were calculated with the tcR R package. The overlap coefficient, calculated on TCRB nucleotide sequences, was used to quantify repertoire sharing. This is the immuneACCESS table as TCRdb keeps it, with only in-frame sequences that have V and J called. A part of the clones is gone; compared with another copy, unresolved V genes explain less than half, and the rest is unexplained. V, J and clone size are taken as reported in that table, and D and trimming were inferred from the DNA itself. Recorded for this sample are a few hundred thousand clones; 9.6% of them occurred a single time. The ten top clones hold 0.6% of the sample.

The sequencing sample was made of central memory CD4+ T cells from blood. This receptor chain uses TRBV5-1 and TRBJ2-3; TRBD2 lines up with 11 middle nucleotides. This TCR came from a man in his thirties or forties with type 1 diabetes. The DNA is as follows: TGCGCCAGCAGCCTAACTAGCGGGAGCCCCTCAGATACGCAGTATTTT. Its protein reads: CASSLTSGSPSDTQYF.